The 29 T cell receptor beta chains below all came from one sample that was sequenced in a study of T cells in Graves' hyperthyroidism and ophthalmopathy. TCR beta CDR3 region amplification was performed from RNA transcripts. During a first-round RT-PCR of the TCR CDR3, the HTBI primer set was used. TCRdb fed the multiplex PCR reads into MiXCR, producing one record per CDR3 protein. This table has hundreds of thousands of distinct CDR3 sequences, approximately 40% appearing once. The sequenced sample was blood. The receptors shown here come from a woman between 40 and 50 years old with Graves' hyperthyroidism.

This clonotype was found many times. V and J are TRBV10-3 and TRBJ2-2; D unresolved. V was clipped by 6 bases and J by 0 bases, with 11 bases between them. The CDR3 spans 15 residues. Germline V gene lookup returns CDR1 ENHRY and CDR2 SYGVKD. The DNA for the CDR3 is TGTGCCATCAGAACGTCAACTCCGAACACCGGGGAGCTGTTTTTT. This gives the protein CAIRTSTPNTGELFF.

The gene calls are TRBV7-9 and TRBJ2-2, with TRBD1 matching 8 bases. The length of the CDR3 is 17 residues. Germline CDR1 and CDR2: SEHNR and FQNEAQ (reference sequence). After removal of 4 bases from V and 0 bases from J, the junction contained 7 bases not matched to a gene. CDR3 amino acids: CASSSGDRGPNTGELFF. The CDR3 nucleotides read TGTGCCAGCAGCTCTGGAGACAGGGGACCGAACACCGGGGAGCTGTTTTTT.

Points on this clonotype: This may stem from a read error, because a much larger clone lies one nucleotide away. CDR3: CASSLALSQPQHF. Here the CDR3 DNA reads TGTGCCAGCAGCTTAGCCCTTAGTCAGCCCCAGCATTTT. The chain recombines TRBV7-9 with TRBJ1-5; D is ambiguous. V lost 0 bases and J 6 bases, leaving 6 bases between the germline ends. The CDR3 runs to 13 residues. CDR1 SEHNR and CDR2 FQNEAQ come from the germline V gene (reference sequence).

V gene TRBV12-3 or TRBV12-4 combines with J gene TRBJ1-4, with D unresolved. CDR3 length equals 14 residues. Between the trimmed V and J ends, which lost 5 bases and 1 base, there was a span of 8 bases. In nucleotides, the CDR3 is TGTGCCAGCAGTGATTTCGGAACTAATGAAAAACTGTTTTTT. Its translation: CASSDFGTNEKLFF.

A word on this clonotype: It may be a read error: a sequence one base away is much more abundant. This chain joins TRBV24-1 and TRBJ2-5; TRBD1 matches at 9 bases. Per germline, CDR1 KGHDR and CDR2 SFDVKD. The CDR3 covers 13 residues. V shed 2 bases and J 13 bases; nucleotides not matched to a gene: 7. For the CDR3, the DNA is TGTGCCACCAGTGATTCCAGCGGGACAGGGCGGTACTTC. It is translated as CATSDSSGTGRYF.

This clonotype was seen only a few times. The CDR3, as DNA: TGTGCCAGCAGCGGTGCGACAGGGGACTACGAGCAGTACTTC. It specifies CASSGATGDYEQYF. This chain connects TRBV3-1 to TRBJ2-7, with 8 bases aligning to TRBD1. Germline CDR1 and CDR2: LGHDT and YNNKEL (reference sequence). J gave up 3 bases and V 5 bases, and 6 bases lay outside the gene matches. The CDR3 has 14 amino acids.

As concerns this clonotype: Mismatch with germline at one junction end may stem from a read error. This sequence joins TRBV7-2 and TRBJ1-2, with 7 bases fitting TRBD1. Germline V gene lookup returns CDR1 SGHTA and CDR2 FQGNSA. The CDR3 is 14 residues long. Written as DNA, the CDR3 is TGTGCCAGCAGCCATCCGACAGGGAACGTTGGCTGCACCTTC. Its protein product is CASSHPTGNVGCTF.

The chain employs TRBV6-2 or TRBV6-3 and TRBJ1-2; 9 nucleotides agree with TRBD1. Germline V gene sequence: CDR1 MNHEY, CDR2 SVGEGT. The trim removed 5 bases at V and 8 bases at J, leaving 15 bases unmatched. CDR3 length: 16 residues. CDR3 region: CASSLPGQGRSGGYTF. DNA for the CDR3: TGTGCCAGCAGTCTACCGGGACAGGGACGGTCGGGAGGCTACACCTTC.

This clonotype was recorded a few times. This chain joins TRBV6-2 or TRBV6-3 and TRBJ2-2; D not resolved. Germline assignment: CDR1 MNHEY and CDR2 SVGEGT. The CDR3 spans 13 residues. Trimming pared 5 bases from V and 8 bases from J, leaving 12 bases between. The CDR3 nucleotides are TGTGCCAGCAGTCCCCTGCCTGGTGGGGAGCTGTTTTTT. Translating gives CASSPLPGGELFF.

The chain employs TRBV25-1 and TRBJ2-3; 7 bases map to TRBD2. Germline loops: CDR1 MGHDK, CDR2 SYGVNS. The CDR3 contains 14 residues. Trimming at V came to 10 bases and at J to 0 bases, leaving 7 bases not matched to a gene. CDR3 nucleotide sequence: TGTGCCATCCAGGGCGGGAGTAGCACAGATACGCAGTATTTT. It encodes CAIQGGSSTDTQYF.

This clonotype was seen ten or more times. V gene TRBV25-1 combines with J gene TRBJ2-7; no definite D call. CDR1 is MGHDK, CDR2 SYGVNS, per germline. The length of the CDR3 is 14 residues. V shed 2 bases and J shed 2 bases, with 10 bases lying between them. The CDR3 loop is CASSEKSYPYEQYF. CDR3 sequence (DNA): TGTGCCAGCAGTGAAAAATCGTATCCCTACGAGCAGTACTTC.

Concerning this clonotype: This may arise from a read error, as a much more abundant clone is one base away. The V call is TRBV7-3, the J call TRBJ1-3; 8 positions agree with TRBD1. V was pared by 4 bases and J by 1 base, with 0 bases of the junction left unmatched. This CDR3 region has 14 residues. Germline V gives CDR1 SGHTA, CDR2 FQGTGA. The CDR3 DNA reads TGTGCCAGCAGCTGGACAGGGTCTGGAAACACCATATATTTT. Protein: CASSWTGSGNTIYF. The entire variable domain, with the rest obtained from reference TRBV7-3 and TRBJ1-3, is as follows: GAGVSQTPSNKVTEKGKYVELRCDPISGHTALYWYRQSLGQGPEFLIYFQGTGAADDSGLPNDRFFAVRPEGSVSTLKIQRTERGDSAVYLCASSWTGSGNTIYFGEGSWLTVV.

This clonotype was counted many times. V and J are TRBV7-2 and TRBJ1-1; no definite D call. The CDR3 runs 14 residues. Germline CDR1 reads SGHTA; CDR2 reads FQGNSA. V shed 6 bases and J shed 1 base, with 12 bases lying between them. Here the CDR3 reads CASSLGSPNTEAFF. The DNA for the CDR3 is TGTGCCAGCAGTTTGGGCAGCCCGAACACTGAAGCTTTCTTT.

This clonotype was seen more than once but under ten times. The chain uses TRBV5-5 and TRBJ1-2; 9 bases match TRBD1. The ends lost 0 bases at V and 6 bases at J; junction bases unmatched: 9. CDR3 length: 16 residues. The germline V gene encodes CDR1 SGHKS and CDR2 YYEKEE (reference sequence). The CDR3: CASSLARTGVFDGYTF. CDR3 in DNA: TGTGCCAGCAGCTTGGCTAGGACAGGGGTTTTTGATGGCTACACCTTC.

This chain links TRBV7-9 with TRBJ1-4; D not certain. V was cut by 6 bases and J by 0 bases, with 11 bases left in between. The germline V gene has CDR1 SEHNR and CDR2 FQNEAQ (reference sequence). The CDR3 runs 15 residues. The CDR3 DNA reads as TGTGCCAGCAGAGAAACAGATGCAACTAATGAAAAACTGTTTTTT. Translation gives CASRETDATNEKLFF.

This clonotype occurred a few times. V is TRBV11-2 and J is TRBJ1-5; D unclear. The CDR3 runs to 14 residues. V lost 5 bases and J 7 bases, leaving 15 bases between the germline ends. In germline, CDR1 is SGHAT, CDR2 FQNNGV. The CDR3 loop is CASSPWGGGQPQHF. The CDR3 DNA sequence: TGTGCCAGCAGCCCATGGGGAGGTGGGCAGCCCCAGCATTTT.

The rearrangement links TRBV9 to TRBJ1-2, with D unclear. Germline CDR1 reads SGDLS; CDR2 reads YYNGEE. The CDR3 extends over 13 amino acids. Between the trimmed V and J ends, which lost 7 bases and 4 bases, there was a span of 14 bases. CDR3 nucleotides: TGTGCCAGCTCACTATCCGGCCCCTATGGCTACACCTTC. Amino acids: CASSLSGPYGYTF.

Ten or more counts support this clonotype. The rearrangement uses TRBV19 and TRBJ1-5, with a possible D match to TRBD1 (5 bases). Deletions cut 7 bases from V and 0 bases from J, with 16 bases between. The germline gives CDR1 LNHDA, CDR2 SQIVND (reference sequence). CDR3 length equals 16 residues. CDR3 sequence: CASISETGYSNQPQHF. For the CDR3, the DNA is TGTGCCAGTATCTCAGAAACAGGTTATAGCAATCAGCCCCAGCATTTT.

The V and J genes are TRBV6-5 and TRBJ1-4; tentatively, D is TRBD1 (5 bases). V lost 5 bases and J lost 8, with 24 bases in between. This CDR3 has 17 amino acids. Germline V gives CDR1 MNHEY, CDR2 SVGAGI. CDR3 loop: CASSARNWDLSFEKLFF. In DNA, the CDR3 is TGTGCCAGCAGTGCCCGTAACTGGGACCTCTCGTTCGAAAAACTGTTTTTT.

This clonotype appeared a few times. The chain joins TRBV7-2 to TRBJ1-2, with TRBD1 as a possible D gene (5 bases). The CDR3 is made up of 15 amino acids. The ends were cut back, 7 bases at V and 4 bases at J, with 19 bases in the middle. Germline CDR1 reads SGHTA; CDR2 reads FQGNSA. The CDR3 spells CASIYMDGAGYGYTF. The CDR3 DNA reads as TGTGCCAGCATCTATATGGATGGGGCAGGCTATGGCTACACCTTC.

This sequence joins TRBV20-1 and TRBJ2-6, with D maybe TRBD1 (6 bases). V was trimmed by 5 bases and J by 14 bases, leaving 13 bases between them. In germline, CDR1 is DFQATT, CDR2 SNEGSKA (reference sequence). CDR3 length: 11 amino acids. The CDR3 region has the DNA TGCAGTGCTGCTCCGACAGGACTCCTGACTTTC. Amino acid sequence: CSAAPTGLLTF.

The genes are TRBV7-9 and TRBJ1-4; TRBD1 might be the D (5 bases). Trimming took 6 bases from V and 4 from J, leaving 24 bases between them. The CDR3 extends over 18 amino acids. The V gene's germline CDR1 is SEHNR and CDR2 FQNEAQ (reference sequence). In DNA form, the CDR3 reads TGTGCCAGCAGTTACGAACTTCAGCACTTGGGGCTTAATGAAAAACTGTTTTTT. It yields the protein CASSYELQHLGLNEKLFF.

Comments on this clonotype: One junction end disagrees with the germline gene, perhaps due to a read error. This chain uses TRBV7-2 with TRBJ1-4; D unclear. Looked up from germline, CDR1 is SGHTA and CDR2 is FQGNSA. The CDR3 length is 16 residues. Here the CDR3 DNA reads TGTGCCAGCAGCTTATCCGGGCCAGCAACTAATGAAAAACTGGTTTTT. Translating it yields CASSLSGPATNEKLVF.

This clonotype was found once. V gene TRBV28 combines with J gene TRBJ1-2; D is ambiguous. In germline, CDR1 is MDHEN, CDR2 SYDVKM. The CDR3 loop spans 14 amino acids. With 3 bases removed from V and 4 bases from J, the gap between germline ends came to 12 bases. In DNA form, the CDR3 reads TGTGCCAGCAGTTTTTCGGGGTCAAGCTATGGCTACACCTTC. Translating gives CASSFSGSSYGYTF.

The count of this clonotype is one. V is TRBV14 and J is TRBJ1-2, with 7 positions matching TRBD1. J lost 8 bases, V lost 4 bases, and 10 bases had no gene match. The CDR3 length is 14 residues. Germline values: CDR1 SGHDN, CDR2 FVKESK. CDR3 DNA: TGTGCCAGCAGCCGCAGGCACAGGGGCGACGGCTACACCTTC. Translating gives CASSRRHRGDGYTF.

In this sample, this clonotype turned up a few times. V and J are TRBV4-3 and TRBJ1-3, with D uncertain. The CDR3 sequence is 15 residues long. Trimming took off 2 bases at V and 0 bases at J, with 8 bases between the two ends. Germline lookup yields CDR1 LGHNA and CDR2 YSLEER. This CDR3 is CASSQLDNSGNTIYF. CDR3 coding DNA: TGCGCCAGCAGCCAACTAGACAACTCTGGAAACACCATATATTTT.

This clonotype appeared once. One junction end does not reproduce the germline sequence, and a read error may be involved. V usage is TRBV2 and J usage is TRBJ2-5; 7 nucleotides line up with TRBD1. Germline V CDR1 and CDR2: SNHLY, FYNNEI. The CDR3 is made up of 13 amino acids. In nucleotides, the CDR3 is TGTGCCAGCAGTCGGGACAGCCAAGGGACCCAGTACTTC. As protein: CASSRDSQGTQYF.

V and J are TRBV14 and TRBJ2-7; maybe TRBD1 (6 bases). Germline assignment: CDR1 SGHDN and CDR2 FVKESK. This CDR3 comprises 16 residues. The ends were cut back, 0 bases at V and 4 bases at J, with 16 bases in the middle. CDR3 loop: CASSQDQTGTRYEQYF. The CDR3 bases are TGTGCCAGCAGCCAAGACCAAACCGGGACACGGTACGAGCAGTACTTC.

This clonotype was recorded many times. The rearrangement joins TRBV10-1 to TRBJ2-6; the D gene is possibly TRBD2 (6 bases). The CDR3 is 14 residues long. Germline lookup yields CDR1 WNHNN and CDR2 SYGVQD (reference sequence). Deletions cut 8 bases from V and 4 bases from J, with 12 bases between. The CDR3 is CASSGEAGANVLTF. The CDR3 nucleotides read TGCGCCAGCTCGGGGGAGGCCGGGGCCAACGTCCTGACTTTC.